The source of this T cell receptor (beta chain) is a study of cytomegalovirus exposure and HLA in healthy donors. Vbeta (60) and Jbeta (13) primers were used in the PCR. Sequencing used immunoSEQ multiplex PCR; TCRdb keeps in-frame clones, though not all of them. The sample yields 80,000 to 95,000 clones, roughly 80% seen once. In the case of this clone: Its antigen is currently unknown.

Study outcomes and limitations: Other equally common chains were less clonally expanded than HLA-associated TCR beta chains, a later analysis showed. A later analysis revealed that TCR association rates differed between HLA loci, peaking at DRB1 and bottoming out at HLA-C. Later on, a genetic analysis was performed. It linked a missense variant in DCLRE1C with V- and J-gene trimming of TCR beta. The majority of CMV-associated TCR beta chains were reported as apparently HLA-restricted in a later analysis.

The CDR3 loop spans 14 amino acids. Trimming took 2 bases from V and 4 from J, leaving 9 bases between them. Germline V lookup: CDR1 LNHDA, CDR2 SQIVND (reference sequence). The receptor was derived from a young woman in good health and CMV-seronegative. The chain uses TRBV19 and TRBJ1-5; D unresolved. Sequenced material: PBMCs. The CDR3 DNA sequence: TGTGCCAGTAGTATAACCCCAGGTAATCAGCCCCAGCATTTT. Protein sequence: CASSITPGNQPQHF.